Listed below are T cell receptor beta chains from one sample, sequenced in a study of neurological immune-mediated disorders. TCRdb passed the 5' RACE reads through MiXCR, listing each CDR3 protein once. This table has about 24,000 distinct CDR3 sequences, about an eighth appearing once. The sequencing input was PBMCs. These receptors were taken from a woman aged 40 to 50 with HTLV-1-associated myelopathy (HAM/TSP). CDR3s include the opening cysteine and the closing phenylalanine or tryptophan. Each size is once, few or many counts, or a class when the clone is expanded.

clone_size: many; v_call: TRBV12-3/TRBV12-4; j_call: TRBJ2-3; cdr3_aa: CASSPYSETTDTQYF
clone_size: many; v_call: TRBV2; j_call: TRBJ2-2; cdr3_aa: CATNRFANTGELFF
clone_size: many; v_call: TRBV27; j_call: TRBJ2-7; cdr3_aa: CASSLSNRGYEQYF
clone_size: many; v_call: TRBV2; j_call: TRBJ2-7; cdr3_aa: CATTILAGGPEQYF
clone_size: many; v_call: TRBV7-2; j_call: TRBJ1-4; cdr3_aa: CASSSPNADEKLFF
clone_size: many; v_call: TRBV20-1; j_call: TRBJ2-5; cdr3_aa: CSARDPPGETQYF
clone_size: many; v_call: TRBV7-9; j_call: TRBJ1-6; cdr3_aa: CASSLTGTGGSVSPLHF
clone_size: many; v_call: TRBV7-3; j_call: TRBJ2-1; cdr3_aa: CASSLTALEGRGVQFF
clone_size: many; v_call: TRBV29-1; j_call: TRBJ2-1; cdr3_aa: CSVDPDSSYNEQFF
clone_size: many; v_call: TRBV7-7; j_call: TRBJ2-3; cdr3_aa: CASSRLRGGALDTQYF
clone_size: medium-sized; v_call: TRBV5-1; j_call: TRBJ2-3; cdr3_aa: CASKETGGTDTQYF
clone_size: many; v_call: TRBV12-3/TRBV12-4; j_call: TRBJ2-2; cdr3_aa: CASSPSGGTGELFF
clone_size: many; v_call: TRBV5-1; j_call: TRBJ1-4; cdr3_aa: CASSLEGGGEKLFF
clone_size: few; v_call: TRBV5-1; j_call: TRBJ2-7; cdr3_aa: CASSLGWDSSYEQYF
clone_size: many; v_call: TRBV6-2/TRBV6-3; j_call: TRBJ2-3; cdr3_aa: CASSLGGQNTDTQYF
clone_size: many; v_call: TRBV7-9; j_call: TRBJ1-4; cdr3_aa: CASSPPDGWELFF
clone_size: many; v_call: TRBV3-1; j_call: TRBJ1-1; cdr3_aa: CASSQDTGGFGAFF
clone_size: many; v_call: TRBV5-1; j_call: TRBJ2-5; cdr3_aa: CASSPGLAGVETQYF
clone_size: many; v_call: TRBV5-1; j_call: TRBJ1-3; cdr3_aa: CASSLLSGPGNTIYF
clone_size: many; v_call: TRBV29-1; j_call: TRBJ1-4; cdr3_aa: CSVPGQGHEKLFF
clone_size: many; v_call: TRBV6-1; j_call: TRBJ2-1; cdr3_aa: CASSVEGGSYNEQFF
clone_size: many; v_call: TRBV6-5; j_call: TRBJ1-2; cdr3_aa: CASRQWGYGYTF
clone_size: many; v_call: TRBV6-6; j_call: TRBJ1-6; cdr3_aa: CASSYSGGDSPLHF
clone_size: many; v_call: TRBV6-5; j_call: TRBJ1-3; cdr3_aa: CASRLGGTYGNTIYF
clone_size: once; v_call: TRBV29-1; j_call: TRBJ2-2; cdr3_aa: CSVVYPHGSTGELFF
clone_size: many; v_call: TRBV7-2; j_call: TRBJ2-5; cdr3_aa: CASSLVSSGQETQYF
clone_size: many; v_call: TRBV9; j_call: TRBJ1-2; cdr3_aa: CASSSQGQTGIHYGYTF
clone_size: many; v_call: TRBV7-6; j_call: TRBJ2-3; cdr3_aa: CASSLSGFLTDTQYF
clone_size: many; v_call: TRBV9; j_call: TRBJ2-1; cdr3_aa: CASSPGLAGAGEQFF
clone_size: many; v_call: TRBV7-9; j_call: TRBJ2-7; cdr3_aa: CASSLGKDYEQYF
clone_size: many; v_call: TRBV7-8; j_call: TRBJ1-4; cdr3_aa: CASSPVTGGNEKLFF
clone_size: many; v_call: TRBV5-1; j_call: TRBJ1-1; cdr3_aa: CASSFDRGRTEAFF
clone_size: many; v_call: TRBV10-3; j_call: TRBJ2-1; cdr3_aa: CAISESGLAGAYNEQFF
clone_size: many; v_call: TRBV20-1; j_call: TRBJ1-2; cdr3_aa: CSARQGALGAYTF
clone_size: many; v_call: TRBV7-2; j_call: TRBJ1-5; cdr3_aa: CASSRDTLANQPQHF
clone_size: medium-sized; v_call: TRBV12-3/TRBV12-4; j_call: TRBJ2-2; cdr3_aa: CASSPGGGPTGELFF
clone_size: many; v_call: TRBV25-1; j_call: TRBJ2-5; cdr3_aa: CASSGFRGQETQYF
clone_size: many; v_call: TRBV7-7; j_call: TRBJ2-5; cdr3_aa: CASSLAGRQETQYF
clone_size: many; v_call: TRBV6-1; j_call: TRBJ2-1; cdr3_aa: CASRWTGGNEQFF
clone_size: many; v_call: TRBV5-1; j_call: TRBJ2-3; cdr3_aa: CASSGQGAVEDTQYF
clone_size: many; v_call: TRBV7-9; j_call: TRBJ1-4; cdr3_aa: CASSPGQDSTNEKLFF
clone_size: many; v_call: TRBV5-1; j_call: TRBJ2-5; cdr3_aa: CASSFGLAGDLMYQETQYF
clone_size: once; v_call: TRBV3-1; j_call: TRBJ2-5; cdr3_aa: CASSQSSSGGETQYF
clone_size: many; v_call: TRBV10-3; j_call: TRBJ2-3; cdr3_aa: CAISRMRGRDTQYF
clone_size: many; v_call: TRBV6-5; j_call: TRBJ2-7; cdr3_aa: CASRDHFAASYEQYF
clone_size: many; v_call: TRBV5-1; j_call: TRBJ2-1; cdr3_aa: CASSAYNEQFF